The clone carrying this T cell receptor beta chain was counted only a few times. Its target is not known. TCR beta cDNA libraries had unique molecular identifiers. Via MiXCR, TCRdb re-called the PCR reads, giving one row per CDR3 protein. The sample lists roughly 400,000 distinct CDR3 sequences; 30% to 40% were seen once. This record belongs to a study of post-analysis software for immune sequencing data. The study, taken as a whole, reports: Patients had higher frequencies than controls of about five TRBV segments, including TRBV5-6, TRBV5-1 and TRBV20-1.

Trimming cost V 0 bases and J 5 bases; bases outside gene matches: 1. This CDR3 has 14 residues. Germline lookup yields CDR1 KGHSH and CDR2 LQKENI. The receptor's source is a girl aged 2 to 9 with multiple sclerosis. The V call is TRBV18, the J call TRBJ2-7; 10 bases map to TRBD2. The sample was blood. In DNA, the CDR3 is TGTGCCAGCTCACCACCGGGACTAGCGAACGAGCAGTACTTC. Protein: CASSPPGLANEQYF.